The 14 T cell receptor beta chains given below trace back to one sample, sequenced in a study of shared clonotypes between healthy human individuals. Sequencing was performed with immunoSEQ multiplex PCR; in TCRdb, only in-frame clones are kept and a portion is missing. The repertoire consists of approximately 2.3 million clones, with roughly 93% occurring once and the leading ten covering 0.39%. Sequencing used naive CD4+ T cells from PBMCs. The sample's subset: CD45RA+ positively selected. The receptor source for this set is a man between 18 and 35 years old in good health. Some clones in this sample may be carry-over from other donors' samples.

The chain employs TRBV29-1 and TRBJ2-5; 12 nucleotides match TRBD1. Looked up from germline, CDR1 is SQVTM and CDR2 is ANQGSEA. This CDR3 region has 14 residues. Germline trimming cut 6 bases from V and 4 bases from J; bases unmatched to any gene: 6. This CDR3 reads CSVGTGGEGETQYF. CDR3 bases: TGCAGCGTCGGGACAGGGGGCGAGGGAGAGACCCAGTACTTC.

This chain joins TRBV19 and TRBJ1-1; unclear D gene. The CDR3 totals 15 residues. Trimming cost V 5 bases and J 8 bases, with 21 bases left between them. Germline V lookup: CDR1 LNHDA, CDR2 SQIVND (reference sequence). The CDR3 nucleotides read TGTGCCAGTAGTCGGCCTCTCAGCCTCCTCTCCGAAGCTTTCTTT. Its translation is CASSRPLSLLSEAFF.

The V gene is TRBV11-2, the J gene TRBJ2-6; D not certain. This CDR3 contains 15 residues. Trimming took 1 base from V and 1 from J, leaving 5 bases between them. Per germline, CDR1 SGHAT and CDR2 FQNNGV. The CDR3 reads CASSLVGSGANVLTF. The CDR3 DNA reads TGTGCCAGCAGCTTAGTAGGGTCTGGGGCCAACGTCCTGACTTTC.

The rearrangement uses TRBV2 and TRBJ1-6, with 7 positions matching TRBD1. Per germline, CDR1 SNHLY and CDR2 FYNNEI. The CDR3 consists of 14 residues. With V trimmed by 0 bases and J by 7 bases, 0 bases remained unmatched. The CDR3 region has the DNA TGTGCCAGCAGTGAAGCCAGGGGGAATTCACCCCTCCACTTT. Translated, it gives CASSEARGNSPLHF.

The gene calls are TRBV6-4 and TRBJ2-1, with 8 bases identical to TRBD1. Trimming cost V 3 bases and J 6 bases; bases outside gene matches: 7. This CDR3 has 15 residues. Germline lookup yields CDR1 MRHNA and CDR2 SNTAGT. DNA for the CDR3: TGTGCCAGCAGTGAGCGGACAGGGTGGGTCAATGAGCAGTTCTTC. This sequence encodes CASSERTGWVNEQFF.

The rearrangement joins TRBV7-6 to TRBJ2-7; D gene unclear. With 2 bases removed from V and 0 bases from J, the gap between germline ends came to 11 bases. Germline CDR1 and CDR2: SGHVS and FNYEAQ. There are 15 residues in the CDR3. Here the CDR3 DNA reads TGTGCCAGCAGCTTATTTCCGCTTAGCTCCTACGAGCAGTACTTC. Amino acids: CASSLFPLSSYEQYF.

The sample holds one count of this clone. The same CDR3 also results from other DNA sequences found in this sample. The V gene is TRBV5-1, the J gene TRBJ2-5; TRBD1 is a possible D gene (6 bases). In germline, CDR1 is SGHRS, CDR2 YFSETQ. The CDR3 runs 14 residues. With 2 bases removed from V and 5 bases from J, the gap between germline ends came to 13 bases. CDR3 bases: TGCGCCAGCAGCTTACAGGGTATAGAGGAGACCCAGTACTTC. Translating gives CASSLQGIEETQYF. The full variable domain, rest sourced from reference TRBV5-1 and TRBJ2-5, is KAGVTQTPRYLIKTRGQQVTLSCSPISGHRSVSWYQQTPGQGLQFLFEYFSETQRNKGNFPGRFSGRQFSNSRSEMNVSTLELGDSALYLCASSLQGIEETQYFGPGTRLLVL.

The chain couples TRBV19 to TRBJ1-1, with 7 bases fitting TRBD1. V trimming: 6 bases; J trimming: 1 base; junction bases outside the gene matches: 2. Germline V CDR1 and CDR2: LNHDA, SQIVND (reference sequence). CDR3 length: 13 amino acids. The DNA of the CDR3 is TGTGCCAGTAGGGACAGGTCGAACACTGAAGCTTTCTTT. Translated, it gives CASRDRSNTEAFF.

The CDR3 sequence: CASSPGDRKGVDGYTF. Here the CDR3 DNA reads TGTGCCAGCAGCCCGGGCGACAGGAAGGGGGTGGATGGCTACACCTTC. The chain has TRBV7-9 and TRBJ1-2, with D tentatively TRBD1 (6 bases). The length of the CDR3 is 16 residues. V was pared by 5 bases and J by 6 bases, with 22 bases between. CDR1 and CDR2 from the germline V gene are SEHNR and FQNEAQ (reference sequence). The full variable domain, in which reference TRBV7-9 and TRBJ1-2 provide the parts outside the CDR3, is DTGVSQNPRHKITKRGQNVTFRCDPISEHNRLYWYRQTLGQGPEFLTYFQNEAQLEKSRLLSDRFSAERPKGSFSTLEIQRTEQGDSAMYLCASSPGDRKGVDGYTFGSGTRLTVV.

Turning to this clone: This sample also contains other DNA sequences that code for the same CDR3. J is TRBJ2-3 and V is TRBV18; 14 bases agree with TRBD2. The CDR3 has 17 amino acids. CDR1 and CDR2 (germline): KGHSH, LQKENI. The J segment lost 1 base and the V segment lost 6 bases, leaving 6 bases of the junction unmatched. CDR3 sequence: CASSSGTSGSGTDTQYF. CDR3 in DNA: TGTGCCAGCTCCTCCGGGACTAGCGGGAGTGGCACAGATACGCAGTATTTT.

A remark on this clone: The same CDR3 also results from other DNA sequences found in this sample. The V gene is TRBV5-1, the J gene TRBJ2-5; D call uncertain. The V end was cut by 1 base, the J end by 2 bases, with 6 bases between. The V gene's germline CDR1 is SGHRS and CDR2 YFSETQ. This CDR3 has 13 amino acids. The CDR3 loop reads CASSLRQQETQYF. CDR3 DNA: TGCGCCAGCAGCTTGCGGCAGCAAGAGACCCAGTACTTC. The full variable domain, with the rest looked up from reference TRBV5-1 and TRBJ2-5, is KAGVTQTPRYLIKTRGQQVTLSCSPISGHRSVSWYQQTPGQGLQFLFEYFSETQRNKGNFPGRFSGRQFSNSRSEMNVSTLELGDSALYLCASSLRQQETQYFGPGTRLLVL.

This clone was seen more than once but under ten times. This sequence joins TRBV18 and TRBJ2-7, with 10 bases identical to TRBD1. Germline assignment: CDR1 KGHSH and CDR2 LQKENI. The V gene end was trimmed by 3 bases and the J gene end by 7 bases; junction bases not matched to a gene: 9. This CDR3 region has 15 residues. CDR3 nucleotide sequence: TGTGCCAGCTCACCTCCGGGACAGGGGACTAGTGAGCAGTACTTC. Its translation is CASSPPGQGTSEQYF. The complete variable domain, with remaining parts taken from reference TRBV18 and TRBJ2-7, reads NAGVMQNPRHLVRRRGQEARLRCSPMKGHSHVYWYRQLPEEGLKFMVYLQKENIIDESGMPKERFSAEFPKEGPSILRIQQVVRGDSAAYFCASSPPGQGTSEQYFGPGTRLTVT.

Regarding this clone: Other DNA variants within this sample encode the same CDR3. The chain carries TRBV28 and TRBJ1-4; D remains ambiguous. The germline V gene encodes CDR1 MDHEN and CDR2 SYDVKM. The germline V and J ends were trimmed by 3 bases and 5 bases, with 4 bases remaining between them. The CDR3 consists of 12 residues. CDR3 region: CASSFLNEKLFF. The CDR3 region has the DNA TGTGCCAGCAGTTTCTTGAATGAAAAACTGTTTTTT.

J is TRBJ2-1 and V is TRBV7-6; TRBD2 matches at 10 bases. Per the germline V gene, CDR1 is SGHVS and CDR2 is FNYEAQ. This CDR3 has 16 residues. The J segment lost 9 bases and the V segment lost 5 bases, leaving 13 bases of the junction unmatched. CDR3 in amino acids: CASSTGVASGSSEQFF. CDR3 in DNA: TGTGCCAGCAGCACTGGGGTGGCTAGCGGGAGCAGTGAGCAGTTCTTC.